Listed here are 4 T cell receptor beta chains from one sample, sequenced in a study of T cell changes during pregnancy in multiple sclerosis (dated by TCRdb to 2018 to 2020). Receptor amplification or capture employed the immunoSEQ multiplex PCR assay. TCRdb took this table from immuneACCESS and kept in-frame rearrangements with V and J called. Such tables lack part of the clones; where checked against another copy, unresolved V genes explain under half of the gap, and the rest is unexplained. This sample holds over 50,000 clones; more than 85% were observed only once. 0.38% of the sample goes to the ten largest clones. The material sequenced was CD4+ T cells from peripheral blood mononuclear cells, taken in the third trimester of pregnancy. These receptors came from a female donor with multiple sclerosis, enrolled in a pregnancy study.

The rearrangement uses TRBV2 and TRBJ2-2; TRBD1 matches at 8 bases. The CDR3 has 14 residues. Trimming removed 7 bases from V and 14 bases from J; junction bases left unmatched: 15. Germline V gene lookup returns CDR1 SNHLY and CDR2 FYNNEI. CDR3 nucleotide sequence: TGTGCCAGCATTCGAGACAGGGGAAAAGGTGAACTGTTTTTT. Protein sequence: CASIRDRGKGELFF.

This sequence joins TRBV7-9 and TRBJ1-4; tentative D call: TRBD1 (5 bases). The CDR3 has 15 residues. Trimming took 0 bases from V and 2 from J, leaving 7 bases between them. Germline V gives CDR1 SEHNR, CDR2 FQNEAQ (reference sequence). The CDR3 loop is CASSLAGPTNEKLFF. CDR3 nucleotides: TGTGCCAGCAGCTTAGCGGGGCCCACTAATGAAAAACTGTTTTTT.

The chain joins TRBV5-1 to TRBJ1-2, with a weak D call TRBD1 (5 bases). Trimming removed 1 base from V and 6 bases from J, with 13 bases in between. The CDR3 covers 14 residues. CDR1 and CDR2 (germline): SGHRS, YFSETQ. The CDR3 nucleotides are TGCGCCAGCAGCTTGACCGGGACTTTAAATGGCTACACCTTC. Its translation: CASSLTGTLNGYTF.

This clone was seen just once. The chain recombines TRBV2 with TRBJ1-4; D remains unclear. The ends were cut back, 8 bases at V and 0 bases at J, with 13 bases in the middle. The germline gives CDR1 SNHLY, CDR2 FYNNEI. The CDR3 has 15 residues. The CDR3 here is CASLESEATNEKLFF. DNA of the CDR3: TGTGCCAGCCTAGAAAGCGAGGCAACTAATGAAAAACTGTTTTTT. Together with reference TRBV2 and TRBJ1-4, the CDR3 gives the full variable domain: EPEVTQTPSHQVTQMGQEVILRCVPISNHLYFYWYRQILGQKVEFLVSFYNNEISEKSEIFDDQFSVERPDGSNFTLKIRSTKLEDSAMYFCASLESEATNEKLFFGSGTQLSVL.